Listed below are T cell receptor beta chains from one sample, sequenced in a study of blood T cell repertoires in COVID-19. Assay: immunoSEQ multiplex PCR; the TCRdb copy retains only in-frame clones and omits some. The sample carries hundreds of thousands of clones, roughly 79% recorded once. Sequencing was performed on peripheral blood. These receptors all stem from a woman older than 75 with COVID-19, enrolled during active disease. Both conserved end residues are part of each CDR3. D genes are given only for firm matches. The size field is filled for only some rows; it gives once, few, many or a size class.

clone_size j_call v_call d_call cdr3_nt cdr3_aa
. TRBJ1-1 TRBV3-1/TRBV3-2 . TGTGCCAGCAGCCGCGGGCAGACAAACACTGAAGCTTTCTTT CASSRGQTNTEAFF
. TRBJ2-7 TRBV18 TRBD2 TGTGCCAGCTCACCGACCGGGACTAGCGGGAACTACGAGCAGTACTTC CASSPTGTSGNYEQYF
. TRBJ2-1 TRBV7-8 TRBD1 TGTGCCAGCAGCCAGGACAGGGGGCCCTACAATGAGCAGTTCTTC CASSQDRGPYNEQFF
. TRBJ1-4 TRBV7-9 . TGTGCCAGCAGCTTAGATCTTCTAGATGAAAAACTGTTTTTT CASSLDLLDEKLFF
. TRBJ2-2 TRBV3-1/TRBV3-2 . TGTGCCAGCAGCCAGAACATCGGGGGGCCTCGGGGGACCGGGGAGCTGTTTTTT CASSQNIGGPRGTGELFF
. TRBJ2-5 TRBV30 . TGTGCCTGGAGTGTAGGCGGGACTCAAGAGACCCAGTACTTC CAWSVGGTQETQYF
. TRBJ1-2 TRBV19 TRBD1 TGTGCCAGTAGTATCAGGGGGGATGGCTACACCTTC CASSIRGDGYTF
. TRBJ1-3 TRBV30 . TGTGCCTGGAGTGTATTCGGCGGGTTCTCTGGAAACACCATATATTTT CAWSVFGGFSGNTIYF
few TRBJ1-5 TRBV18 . TGTGCCAGCTCACCAGGCACGGGTCAAGAACAGCCCCAGCATTTT CASSPGTGQEQPQHF
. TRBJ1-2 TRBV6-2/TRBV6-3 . TGTGCCAGCAGCCCTCGGGGGGCGCAGCGTAACTATGGCTACACCTTC CASSPRGAQRNYGYTF
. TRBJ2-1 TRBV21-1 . TGTGCCAGCAGCAAAGTGAGCGGGAGGTTTTGTTGTGAGCAGTTCTTC CASSKVSGRFCCEQFF
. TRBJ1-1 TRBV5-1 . TGCGCCAGCAGCTTGGGGCCGGGGGGGACTGAAGCTTTCTTT CASSLGPGGTEAFF
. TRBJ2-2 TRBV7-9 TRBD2 TGTGCCAGCAGCTTAGAGGGGACTATCTCCGGGGAGCTGTTTTTT CASSLEGTISGELFF
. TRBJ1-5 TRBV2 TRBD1 TGTGCCAGCAGTCAGACAGGGGGCACTCAGCCCCAGCATTTT CASSQTGGTQPQHF
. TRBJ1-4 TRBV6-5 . TGTGCCAGCAGTTACTCCCCGGGGGGGCTAGGAGAAAAACTGTTTTTT CASSYSPGGLGEKLFF
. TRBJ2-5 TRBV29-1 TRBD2 TGCAGCGTTGCAAGGTGGAGGCGGGAGCAAGAGACCCAGTACTTC CSVARWRREQETQYF
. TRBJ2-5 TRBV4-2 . TGTGCCAGCAGCCAAGCGAGCGGCCAAGAGACCCAGTACTTC CASSQASGQETQYF